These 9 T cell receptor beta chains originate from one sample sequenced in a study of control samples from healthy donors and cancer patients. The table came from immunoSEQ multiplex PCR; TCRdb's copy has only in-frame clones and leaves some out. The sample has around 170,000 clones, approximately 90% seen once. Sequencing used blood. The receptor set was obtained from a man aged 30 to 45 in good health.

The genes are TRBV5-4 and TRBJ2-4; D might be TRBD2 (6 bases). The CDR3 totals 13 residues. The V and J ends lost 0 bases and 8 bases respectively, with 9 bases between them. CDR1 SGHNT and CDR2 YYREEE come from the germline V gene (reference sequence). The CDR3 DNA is TGTGCCAGCAGCTTGGCCGGAGGGGACATTCAGTACTTC. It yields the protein CASSLAGGDIQYF. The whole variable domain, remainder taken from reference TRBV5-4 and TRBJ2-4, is ETGVTQSPTHLIKTRGQQVTLRCSSQSGHNTVSWYQQALGQGPQFIFQYYREEENGRGNFPPRFSGLQFPNYSSELNVNALELDDSALYLCASSLAGGDIQYFGAGTRLSVL.

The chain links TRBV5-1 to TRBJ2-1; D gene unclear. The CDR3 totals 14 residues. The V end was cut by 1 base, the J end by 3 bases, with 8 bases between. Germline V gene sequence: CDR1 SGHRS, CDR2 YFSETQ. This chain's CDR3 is CASSLSPSYNEQFF. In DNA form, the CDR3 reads TGCGCCAGCAGCTTGAGCCCTAGCTACAATGAGCAGTTCTTC. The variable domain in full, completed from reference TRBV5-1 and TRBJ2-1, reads KAGVTQTPRYLIKTRGQQVTLSCSPISGHRSVSWYQQTPGQGLQFLFEYFSETQRNKGNFPGRFSGRQFSNSRSEMNVSTLELGDSALYLCASSLSPSYNEQFFGPGTRLTVL.

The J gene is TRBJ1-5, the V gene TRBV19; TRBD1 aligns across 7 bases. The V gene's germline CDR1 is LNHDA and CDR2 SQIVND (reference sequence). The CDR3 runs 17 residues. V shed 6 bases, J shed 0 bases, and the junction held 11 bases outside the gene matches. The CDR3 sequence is CASRGTRTGYSNQPQHF. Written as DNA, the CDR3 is TGTGCCAGTAGAGGGACTAGGACAGGTTATAGCAATCAGCCCCAGCATTTT.

CDR3 region: CASSGGTPFEQFF. Written as DNA, the CDR3 is TGTGCCAGCAGTGGCGGGACACCGTTCGAGCAGTTCTTC. V and J are TRBV2 and TRBJ2-1; D is tentatively TRBD1 or TRBD2 (6 bases each). Trimming left V 4 bases short and J 10 bases short, with 14 bases between. This CDR3 has 13 amino acids. CDR1 and CDR2 (germline): SNHLY, FYNNEI.

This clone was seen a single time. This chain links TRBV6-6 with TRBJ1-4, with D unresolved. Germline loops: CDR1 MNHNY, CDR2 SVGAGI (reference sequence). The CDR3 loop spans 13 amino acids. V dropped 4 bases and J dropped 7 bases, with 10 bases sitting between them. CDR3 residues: CASSFSWREKLFF. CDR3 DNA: TGTGCCAGCAGTTTTTCTTGGCGTGAAAAACTGTTTTTT.

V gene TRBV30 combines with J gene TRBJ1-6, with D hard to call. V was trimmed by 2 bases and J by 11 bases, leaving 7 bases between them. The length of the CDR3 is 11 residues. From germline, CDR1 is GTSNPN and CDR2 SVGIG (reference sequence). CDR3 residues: CAWSTEAPLHF. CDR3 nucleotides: TGTGCCTGGAGTACCGAGGCACCCCTCCACTTT.

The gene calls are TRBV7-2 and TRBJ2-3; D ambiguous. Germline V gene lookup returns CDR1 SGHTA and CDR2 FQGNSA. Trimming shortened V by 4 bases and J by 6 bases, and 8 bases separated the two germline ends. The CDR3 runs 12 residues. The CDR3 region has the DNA TGTGCCAGCAGCTCCTACCCGGATACGCAGTATTTT. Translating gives CASSSYPDTQYF. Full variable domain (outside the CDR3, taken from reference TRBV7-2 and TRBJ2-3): GAGVSQSPSNKVTEKGKDVELRCDPISGHTALYWYRQSLGQGLEFLIYFQGNSAPDKSGLPSDRFSAERTGGSVSTLTIQRTQQEDSAVYLCASSSYPDTQYFGPGTRLTVL.

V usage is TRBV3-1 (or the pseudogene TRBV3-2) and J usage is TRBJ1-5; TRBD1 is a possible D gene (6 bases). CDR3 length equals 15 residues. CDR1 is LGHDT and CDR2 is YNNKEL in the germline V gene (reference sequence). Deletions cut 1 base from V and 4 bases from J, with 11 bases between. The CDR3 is CASSQGLDSNQPQHF. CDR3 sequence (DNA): TGTGCCAGCAGCCAAGGTTTGGACAGTAATCAGCCCCAGCATTTT.

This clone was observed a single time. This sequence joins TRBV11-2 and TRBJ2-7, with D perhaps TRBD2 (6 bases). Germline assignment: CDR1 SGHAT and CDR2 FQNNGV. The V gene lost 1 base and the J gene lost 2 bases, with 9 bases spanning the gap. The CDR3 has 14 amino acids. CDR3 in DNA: TGTGCCAGCAGCTTAGCTCCTAGCGCCTACGAGCAGTACTTC. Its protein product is CASSLAPSAYEQYF.